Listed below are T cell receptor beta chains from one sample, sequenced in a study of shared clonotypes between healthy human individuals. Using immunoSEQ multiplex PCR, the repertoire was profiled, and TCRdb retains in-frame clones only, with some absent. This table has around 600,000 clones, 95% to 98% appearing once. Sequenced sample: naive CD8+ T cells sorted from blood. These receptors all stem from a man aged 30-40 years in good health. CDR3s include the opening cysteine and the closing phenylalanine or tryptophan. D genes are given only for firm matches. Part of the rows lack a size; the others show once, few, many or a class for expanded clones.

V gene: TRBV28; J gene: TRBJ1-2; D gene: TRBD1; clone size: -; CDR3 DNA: TGTGCCAGCATCTCGGCCCGGGACAGGGTCCTCCTTTTGAACTATGGCTACACCTTC; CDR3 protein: CASISARDRVLLLNYGYTF
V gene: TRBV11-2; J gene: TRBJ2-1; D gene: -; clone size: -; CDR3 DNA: TGTGCCAGCAACTTAGAAACCACAAGCTCCTACAATGAGCAGTTCTTC; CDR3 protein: CASNLETTSSYNEQFF
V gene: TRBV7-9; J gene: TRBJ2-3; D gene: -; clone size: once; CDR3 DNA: TGTGCCAGCAGACTTAGTGGGGATACGCAGTATTTT; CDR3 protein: CASRLSGDTQYF
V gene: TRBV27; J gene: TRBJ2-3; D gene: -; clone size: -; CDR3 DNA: TGTGCCAGCAGTTTATTAGGGGGGACCGGAGATACGCAGTATTTT; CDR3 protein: CASSLLGGTGDTQYF
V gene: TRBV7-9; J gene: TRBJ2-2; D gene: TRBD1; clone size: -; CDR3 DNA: TGTGCCAGCAGGAGCGACAGGGGCCGGGAGCTGTTTTTT; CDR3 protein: CASRSDRGRELFF
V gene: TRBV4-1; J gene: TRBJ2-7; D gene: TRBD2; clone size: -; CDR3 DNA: TGCGCCAGCAGCCAAGATGGGACTAGCGGGACCTACGAGCAGTACTTC; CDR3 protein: CASSQDGTSGTYEQYF
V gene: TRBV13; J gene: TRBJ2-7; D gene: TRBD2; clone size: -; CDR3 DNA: TGTGCCAGCAGCCGGGGGAGGGTCCAGTACTTC; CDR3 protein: CASSRGRVQYF
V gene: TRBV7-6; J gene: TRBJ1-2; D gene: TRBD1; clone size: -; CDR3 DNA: TGTGCCAGCAGCTTAGGTTCAGGGGGCGGTAGTGGCTACACCTTC; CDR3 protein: CASSLGSGGGSGYTF
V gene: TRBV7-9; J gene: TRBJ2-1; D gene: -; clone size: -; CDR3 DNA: TGTGCCAGCAGCCCCCTTAACGGGACCACCTCCTACAATGAGCAGTTCTTC; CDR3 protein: CASSPLNGTTSYNEQFF
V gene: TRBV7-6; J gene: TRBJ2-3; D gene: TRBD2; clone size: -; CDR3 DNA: TGTGCCAGCAGTTCGGGGCGGGAGTGGGGGACAGATACGCAGTATTTT; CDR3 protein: CASSSGREWGTDTQYF
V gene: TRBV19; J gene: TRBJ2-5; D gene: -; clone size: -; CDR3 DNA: TGTGCCAGTAGTGACCCTTACGTGGCGGCAGCCCAAGAGACCCAGTACTTC; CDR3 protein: CASSDPYVAAAQETQYF
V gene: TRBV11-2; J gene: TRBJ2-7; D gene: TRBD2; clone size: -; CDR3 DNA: TGTGCCAGCAGCTTAGGGGCTAGCGGGGGCTACGAGCAGTACTTC; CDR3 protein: CASSLGASGGYEQYF
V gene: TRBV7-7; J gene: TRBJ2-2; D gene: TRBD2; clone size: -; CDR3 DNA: TGTGCTAGCGGACTAGCGGACACCGGGGAGCTGTTTTTT; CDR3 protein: CASGLADTGELFF
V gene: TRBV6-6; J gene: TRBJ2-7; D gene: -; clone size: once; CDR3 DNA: TGTGCCAGTGCTCTGGAAGCCGACGAGCAGTACTTC; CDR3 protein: CASALEADEQYF
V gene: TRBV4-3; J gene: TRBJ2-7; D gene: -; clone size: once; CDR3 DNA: TGCGCCAGCAGCCAATATGTCGAGGGATACGAGCAGTACTTC; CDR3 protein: CASSQYVEGYEQYF
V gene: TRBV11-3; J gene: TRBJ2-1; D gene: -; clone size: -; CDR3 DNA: TGTGCCAGCAGCTCCCGAGGGGGAGGGGGGAACAATGAGCAGTTCTTC; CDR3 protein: CASSSRGGGGNNEQFF
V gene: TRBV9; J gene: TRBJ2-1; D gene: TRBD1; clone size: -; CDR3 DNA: TGTGCCAGCAGCGTAAATACCGGGACAGGATCCTACAATGAGCAGTTCTTC; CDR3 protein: CASSVNTGTGSYNEQFF
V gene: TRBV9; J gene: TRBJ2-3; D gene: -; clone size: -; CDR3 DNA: TGTGCCAGCAGCGTAGATGTTGGCGGCTCAGATACGCAGTATTTT; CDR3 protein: CASSVDVGGSDTQYF
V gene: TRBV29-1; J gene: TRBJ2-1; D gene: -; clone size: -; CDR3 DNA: TGCAGCGTTGAGGTATCCGGGGCCCCGGGGGTGGAGCAGTTCTTC; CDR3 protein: CSVEVSGAPGVEQFF
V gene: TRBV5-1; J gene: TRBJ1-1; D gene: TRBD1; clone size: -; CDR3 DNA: TGCGCCAGCAGCGTCGGGACAGGGAGACGTGATGGGGCTTTCTTT; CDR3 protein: CASSVGTGRRDGAFF
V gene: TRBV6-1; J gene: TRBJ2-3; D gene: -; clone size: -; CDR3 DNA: TGTGCCAGCAGGAGGGGTACGCAGTATTTT; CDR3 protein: CASRRGTQYF
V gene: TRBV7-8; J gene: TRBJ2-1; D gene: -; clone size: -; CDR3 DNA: TGTGCCAGCAGCTTAGCGCGGGAATACAATGAGCAGTTCTTC; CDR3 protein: CASSLAREYNEQFF
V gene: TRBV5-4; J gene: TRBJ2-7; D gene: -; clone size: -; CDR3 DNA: TGTGCCAGCAGCTTCTTCGGAGGGGACTACGAGCAGTACTTC; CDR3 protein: CASSFFGGDYEQYF
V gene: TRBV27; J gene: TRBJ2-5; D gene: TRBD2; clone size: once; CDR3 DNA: TGTGCCAGCAGTTGGTCGGGTGCGGGGGACCCCCAAGAGACCCAGTACTTC; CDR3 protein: CASSWSGAGDPQETQYF
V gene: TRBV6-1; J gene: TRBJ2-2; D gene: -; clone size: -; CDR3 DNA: TGTGCCAGCAGAGTGGGCAGCCCCCGGGAGCTGTTTTTT; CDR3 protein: CASRVGSPRELFF
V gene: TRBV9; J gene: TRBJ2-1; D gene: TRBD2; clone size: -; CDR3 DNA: TGTGCCAGCAGCGTTAGCGGGAGTGGTAATGAGCAGTTCTTC; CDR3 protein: CASSVSGSGNEQFF
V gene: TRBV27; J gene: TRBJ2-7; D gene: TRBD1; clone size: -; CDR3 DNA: TGTGCCAGCAGTTTCAAGGGCGGTTGGGCACCGGGACAGGGGATATCCTACGAGCAGTACTTC; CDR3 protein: CASSFKGGWAPGQGISYEQYF
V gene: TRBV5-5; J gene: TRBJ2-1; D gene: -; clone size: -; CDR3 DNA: TGTGCCAGCAGCTTGTTTCGGACTTACTACAATGAGCAGTTCTTC; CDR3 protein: CASSLFRTYYNEQFF
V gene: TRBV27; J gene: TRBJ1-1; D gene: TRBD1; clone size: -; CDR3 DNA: TGTGCCAGCAACTTCCTGGACCCGGGACAGGGTTACACTGAAGCTTTCTTT; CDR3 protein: CASNFLDPGQGYTEAFF
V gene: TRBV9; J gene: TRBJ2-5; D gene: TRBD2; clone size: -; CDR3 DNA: TGTGCCAGCAACCCGGGACTAGCGGGACAAGAGACCCAGTACTTC; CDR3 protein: CASNPGLAGQETQYF
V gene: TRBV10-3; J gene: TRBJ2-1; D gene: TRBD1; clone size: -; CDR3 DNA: TGTGCCATCAGTGGGGGACAGGGGGTGAGCTCCTACAATGAGCAGTTCTTC; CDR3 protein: CAISGGQGVSSYNEQFF
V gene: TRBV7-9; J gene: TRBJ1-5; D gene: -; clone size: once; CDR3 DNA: TGTGCCAGCAGCTCGGACACCACCTATAATCAGCCCCAGCATTTT; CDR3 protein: CASSSDTTYNQPQHF
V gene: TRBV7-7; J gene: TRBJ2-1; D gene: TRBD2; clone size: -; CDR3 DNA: TGTGCCAGCAGCTTAGGGGATTTTAGCGGGACTCTCTACAATGAGCAGTTCTTC; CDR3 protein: CASSLGDFSGTLYNEQFF
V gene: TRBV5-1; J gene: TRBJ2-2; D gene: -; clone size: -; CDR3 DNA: TGCGCCAGCAGCTTGGAAGGTGGGACGGGGGAGCTGTTTTTT; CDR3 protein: CASSLEGGTGELFF
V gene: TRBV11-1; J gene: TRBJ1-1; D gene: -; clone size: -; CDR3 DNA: TGTGCCAGCAGCTTAGGTTACTCTGAAGCTTTCTTT; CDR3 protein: CASSLGYSEAFF
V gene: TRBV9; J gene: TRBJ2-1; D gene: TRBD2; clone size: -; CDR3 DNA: TGTGCCAGCAGCGTAGATAAGACTAGCGGGGCATGGGATGAGCAGTTCTTC; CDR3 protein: CASSVDKTSGAWDEQFF
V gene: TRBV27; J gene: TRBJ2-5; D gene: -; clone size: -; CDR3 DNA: TGTGCCAGCAACCCACAGAGCCCTCTGGGAGGCCCTGGGGAGACCCAGTACTTC; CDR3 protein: CASNPQSPLGGPGETQYF
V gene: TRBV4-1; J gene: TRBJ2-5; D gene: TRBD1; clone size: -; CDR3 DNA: TGCGCCAGCAGCCAGCCTCTAGAGGGGGCACGACGGGGAGAGACCCAGTACTTC; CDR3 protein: CASSQPLEGARRGETQYF
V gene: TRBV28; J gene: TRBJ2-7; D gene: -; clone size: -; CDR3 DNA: TGTGCCAGCAGATCGGGAGTCTACGAGCAGTACTTC; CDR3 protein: CASRSGVYEQYF
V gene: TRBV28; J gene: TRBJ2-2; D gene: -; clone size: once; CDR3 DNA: TGTGCCAGCAGTCTCCCCGGGAGAATGGACGGGGAGCTGTTTTTT; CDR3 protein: CASSLPGRMDGELFF
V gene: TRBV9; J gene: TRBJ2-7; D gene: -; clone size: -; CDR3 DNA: TGTGCCAGCAGCCCTCAGGGTAATGGGATGTTCGAGCAGTACTTC; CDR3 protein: CASSPQGNGMFEQYF
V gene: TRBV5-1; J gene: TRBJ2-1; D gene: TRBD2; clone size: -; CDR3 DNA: TGCGCCAGCAGCTTATTCCCCCGGACTAGCTCGGGGATCAATGAGCAGTTCTTC; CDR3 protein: CASSLFPRTSSGINEQFF
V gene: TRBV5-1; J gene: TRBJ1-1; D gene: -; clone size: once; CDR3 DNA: TGCGCCAGCAGCTTTGGCCAGAACACTGAAGCTTTCTTT; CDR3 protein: CASSFGQNTEAFF
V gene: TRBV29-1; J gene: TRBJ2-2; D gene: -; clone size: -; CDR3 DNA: TGCAGCTCCCGTGGGGGCACCGGGGAGCTGTTTTTT; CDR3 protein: CSSRGGTGELFF
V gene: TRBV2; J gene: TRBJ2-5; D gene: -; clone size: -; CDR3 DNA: TGTGCCAGCTATGACGGTCGATCTTCCAAGAGACCCCAGTACTTC; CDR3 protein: CASYDGRSSKRPQYF
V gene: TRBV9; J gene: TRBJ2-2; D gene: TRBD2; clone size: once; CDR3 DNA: TGTGCCAGCAGCCAACTAGCGGGTGAGAACACCGGGGAGCTGTTTTTT; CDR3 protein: CASSQLAGENTGELFF
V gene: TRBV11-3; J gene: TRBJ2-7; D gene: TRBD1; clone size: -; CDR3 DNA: TGTGCCAGCAGTATGGGACAGGGGGCCTACGAGCAGTACTTC; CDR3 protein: CASSMGQGAYEQYF
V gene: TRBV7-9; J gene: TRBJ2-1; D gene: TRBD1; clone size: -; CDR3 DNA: TGTGCCAGCAGGTCCCTACAGGGGAATGAGCAGTTCTTC; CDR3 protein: CASRSLQGNEQFF
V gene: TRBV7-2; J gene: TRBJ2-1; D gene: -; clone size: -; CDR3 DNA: TGTGCCAGCAGCTTAGACGGCGGGTCATTTTACAATGAGCAGTTCTTC; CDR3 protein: CASSLDGGSFYNEQFF
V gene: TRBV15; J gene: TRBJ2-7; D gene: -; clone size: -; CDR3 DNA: TGTGCCACCAGCGAGGGAAGACAGGCGGTCTACGAGCAGTACTTC; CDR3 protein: CATSEGRQAVYEQYF
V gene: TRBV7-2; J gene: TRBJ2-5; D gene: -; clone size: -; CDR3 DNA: TGTGCCAGCAGATTAGTGCCAGGGGCTTGGTTACAAGAGACCCAGTACTTC; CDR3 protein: CASRLVPGAWLQETQYF
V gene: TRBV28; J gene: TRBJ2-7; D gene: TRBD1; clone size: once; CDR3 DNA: TGTGCCAGCAACCAACAGGGGAATCGCTACGAGCAGTACTTC; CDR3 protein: CASNQQGNRYEQYF
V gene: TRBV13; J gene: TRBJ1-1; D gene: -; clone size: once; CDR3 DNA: TGTGCCAGCAGCTTAGTTCAGGGTACCACTGAAGCTTTCTTT; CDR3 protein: CASSLVQGTTEAFF
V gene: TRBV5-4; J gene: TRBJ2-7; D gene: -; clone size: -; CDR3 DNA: TGTGCCAGCAGCATCGAGACAGGCCCCTACGAGCAGTACTTC; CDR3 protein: CASSIETGPYEQYF
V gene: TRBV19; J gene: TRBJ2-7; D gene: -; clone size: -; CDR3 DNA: TGTGCCAGTGGAAGAGGTGCCTACGAGCAGTACTTC; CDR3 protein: CASGRGAYEQYF
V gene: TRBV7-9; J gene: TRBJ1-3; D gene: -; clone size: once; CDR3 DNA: TGTGCCAGCAGCTTGACGCGCAGCGGCGGGTATTTT; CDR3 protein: CASSLTRSGGYF